These 21 T cell receptor beta chains were all obtained from the same sample, sequenced in a study of PD-1 blockade in classical Hodgkin lymphoma. Profiled with immunoSEQ multiplex PCR; TCRdb holds only in-frame clones, not every one. The data contain about 52,000 clones, about nine tenths of them singletons. Time point: cycle 4 day 1 (C4D1), after 5 to 7 weeks of nivolumab. All patients experienced relapse after autologous stem cell transplantation, and brentuximab vedotin exposure was variable. The sample here was peripheral blood mononuclear cells (PBMCs), taken before the fourth cycle of nivolumab. The receptors originated from a human donor with classical Hodgkin lymphoma.

The CDR3 DNA reads TGTGCCAGCAGTCGCACGTCATGGGGGCTCACTGAAGCTTTCTTT. Its translation: CASSRTSWGLTEAFF. This chain uses TRBV28 with TRBJ1-1, with D perhaps TRBD1 (6 bases). The germline V gene encodes CDR1 MDHEN and CDR2 SYDVKM. CDR3 size: 15 residues. V lost 5 bases to trimming and J lost 4 bases, with 17 bases between them.

This rearrangement joins TRBV9 to TRBJ1-3; possibly TRBD1 for D (5 bases). Trimming left V 2 bases short and J 4 bases short, with 7 bases between. The CDR3 extends over 13 amino acids. Germline assignment: CDR1 SGDLS and CDR2 YYNGEE. The CDR3 DNA is TGTGCCAGCAGCGTGGGACGCGGAAACACCATATATTTT. Translating it yields CASSVGRGNTIYF. Together with reference TRBV9 and TRBJ1-3, the CDR3 gives the full variable domain: DSGVTQTPKHLITATGQRVTLRCSPRSGDLSVYWYQQSLDQGLQFLIQYYNGEERAKGNILERFSAQQFPDLHSELNLSSLELGDSALYFCASSVGRGNTIYFGEGSWLTVV.

V usage is TRBV7-9 and J usage is TRBJ2-3, with D perhaps matching TRBD2 (5 bases). V shed 8 bases and J shed 0 bases, with 15 bases lying between them. Germline-derived CDR1 and CDR2 are SEHNR and FQNEAQ (reference sequence). This CDR3 has 15 amino acids. Written as DNA, the CDR3 is TGTGCCAGCTGCCGTGGGGAGACCAGCACAGATACGCAGTATTTT. Translating gives CASCRGETSTDTQYF. The entire variable domain, with the rest obtained from reference TRBV7-9 and TRBJ2-3, is as follows: DTGVSQNPRHKITKRGQNVTFRCDPISEHNRLYWYRQTLGQGPEFLTYFQNEAQLEKSRLLSDRFSAERPKGSFSTLEIQRTEQGDSAMYLCASCRGETSTDTQYFGPGTRLTVL.

CDR3 residues: CASSAADRVEGGYTF. DNA of the CDR3: TGCGCCAGCAGCGCAGCCGACAGGGTTGAGGGGGGCTACACCTTC. The chain joins TRBV5-1 to TRBJ1-2, with 7 bases identical to TRBD1. V lost 4 bases and J lost 8; bases outside the gene matches: 14. Germline V gene data show CDR1 as SGHRS and CDR2 as YFSETQ. This CDR3 has 15 residues.

The J gene is TRBJ2-3, the V gene TRBV5-6; D tentatively fits TRBD1 or TRBD2 (5 bases each). This CDR3 is built from 17 residues. Between the trimmed V and J ends, which lost 4 bases and 2 bases, there was a span of 20 bases. Per the germline V gene, CDR1 is SGHDT and CDR2 is YYEEEE. CDR3 coding DNA: TGTGCCAGCAGCCAAAGTCACGTACGGGGCTACACAGATACGCAGTATTTT. Translation: CASSQSHVRGYTDTQYF.

The chain recombines TRBV9 with TRBJ1-1; no definite D call. Trimming pared 4 bases from V and 13 bases from J, leaving 11 bases between. Germline CDR1 and CDR2: SGDLS and YYNGEE. CDR3 length: 10 residues. The CDR3 protein is CASSPRHLFF. Written as DNA, the CDR3 is TGTGCCAGCAGCCCCCGTCATCTTTTCTTT.

V is TRBV7-9 and J is TRBJ2-7, with D unclear. CDR1 and CDR2 from the germline V gene are SEHNR and FQNEAQ (reference sequence). Trimming cost V 3 bases and J 5 bases, with 11 bases left between them. This CDR3 region has 13 residues. CDR3 coding DNA: TGTGCCAGCAGCTTTTCCGTGGGGAACGAGCAGTACTTC. Translation gives CASSFSVGNEQYF.

This sequence joins TRBV28 and TRBJ1-1; 7 positions agree with TRBD1. Looked up from germline, CDR1 is MDHEN and CDR2 is SYDVKM. Trimming took 5 bases from V and 4 from J; bases not matched to a gene: 1. This CDR3 has 12 amino acids. CDR3 in amino acids: CASSRTGTEAFF. In DNA form, the CDR3 reads TGTGCCAGCAGTCGGACAGGCACTGAAGCTTTCTTT.

The gene calls are TRBV27 and TRBJ2-7, with 11 bases matching TRBD1. V was pared by 3 bases and J by 3 bases, with 4 bases of the junction left unmatched. The CDR3 spans 15 residues. Germline CDR1 reads MNHEY; CDR2 reads SMNVEV (reference sequence). Here the CDR3 reads CASSLEGQGGYEQYF. CDR3 DNA sequence: TGTGCCAGCAGTTTGGAGGGACAGGGGGGCTACGAGCAGTACTTC.

The V and J genes are TRBV10-3 and TRBJ2-3; 8 bases line up with TRBD2. J gave up 5 bases and V 0 bases, and 4 bases lay outside the gene matches. Looked up from germline, CDR1 is ENHRY and CDR2 is SYGVKD. There are 15 residues in the CDR3. The CDR3 here is CAISESELAGDTQYF. The CDR3 DNA follows: TGTGCCATCAGTGAGTCGGAGCTAGCGGGAGATACGCAGTATTTT.

This chain links TRBV28 with TRBJ2-7, with 7 nucleotides matching TRBD2. CDR1 and CDR2 from the germline V gene are MDHEN and SYDVKM. After removal of 3 bases from V and 8 bases from J, the junction contained 7 bases not matched to a gene. The CDR3 sequence is 13 residues long. CDR3 protein: CASSFGREGKQYF. The DNA of the CDR3 is TGTGCCAGCAGTTTTGGTAGGGAGGGAAAGCAGTACTTC.

The chain links TRBV9 to TRBJ2-2; D tentatively fits TRBD1 or TRBD2 (5 bases each). The V gene lost 0 bases and the J gene lost 6 bases, with 9 bases spanning the gap. The CDR3 contains 14 residues. CDR1 and CDR2 (germline): SGDLS, YYNGEE. The chain's CDR3 is CASSVGDGAGELFF. DNA for the CDR3: TGTGCCAGCAGCGTAGGGGACGGAGCCGGGGAGCTGTTTTTT.

In its sample, this clone was seen once. This chain joins TRBV15 and TRBJ2-2; 11 bases match TRBD2. Losses at the gene ends were 0 bases for V and 5 bases for J; bases not matched to a gene: 11. CDR1 LNHNV and CDR2 YYDKDF come from the germline V gene (reference sequence). The CDR3 sequence is 19 residues long. The CDR3 DNA reads as TGTGCCACCAGCAGAGATGGCGTAACTAGCGGGAGTGGTACCGGGGAGCTGTTTTTT. It encodes CATSRDGVTSGSGTGELFF.

The CDR3 sequence: CASSPRDRGGETQYF. The CDR3 DNA reads as TGTGCCAGCAGTCCCCGGGACAGGGGTGGGGAGACCCAGTACTTC. The V gene is TRBV27, the J gene TRBJ2-5, with 10 bases that match TRBD1. This CDR3 contains 15 residues. The germline CDR1 and CDR2 sequences are MNHEY and SMNVEV (reference sequence). V lost 5 bases to trimming and J lost 5 bases; unmatched junction nucleotides: 8.

This rearrangement joins TRBV25-1 to TRBJ2-1, with 9 positions matching TRBD2. Germline trimming cut 8 bases from V and 8 bases from J; bases unmatched to any gene: 13. Germline CDR1 is MGHDK and CDR2 is SYGVNS. The CDR3 length is 15 residues. The DNA for the CDR3 is TGTGCCAGCGGACCCTCGGGACTAGCCGCCCATGAGCAGTTCTTC. Its protein is CASGPSGLAAHEQFF.

This chain joins TRBV6-1 and TRBJ1-5; D is uncertain. Germline loops: CDR1 MNHNS, CDR2 SASEGT. The CDR3 contains 15 residues. V lost 2 bases, J lost 4 bases, and 12 bases lay in between. The CDR3, as DNA: TGTGCCAGCAGTGAAACTCCCCAGACAAATCAGCCCCAGCATTTT. Translated, it gives CASSETPQTNQPQHF.

CDR3 in amino acids: CASSPEVGTLSYEQYF. CDR3 in DNA: TGTGCCAGCAGCCCAGAGGTCGGGACACTCTCCTACGAGCAGTACTTC. This rearrangement joins TRBV7-2 to TRBJ2-7; tentatively, D is TRBD1 (6 bases). Germline CDR1 SGHTA, CDR2 FQGNSA. Trimming cost V 5 bases and J 0 bases, with 17 bases left between them. CDR3 length: 16 amino acids.

The chain employs TRBV9 and TRBJ2-2; 9 bases line up with TRBD1. The V and J ends lost 0 bases and 3 bases, in that order; junction bases with no gene match: 6. This CDR3 is 17 amino acids long. Germline CDR1 reads SGDLS; CDR2 reads YYNGEE. The CDR3 reads CASSVAGQGRYTGELFF. Here the CDR3 DNA reads TGTGCCAGCAGCGTAGCAGGACAGGGGAGGTACACCGGGGAGCTGTTTTTT.

This clone has just one count. This chain uses TRBV5-1 with TRBJ2-1; possible D gene TRBD2, 6 bases. The CDR3 length is 14 residues. Germline CDR1 is SGHRS and CDR2 is YFSETQ. V was trimmed by 2 bases and J by 1 base, leaving 7 bases between them. As DNA, the CDR3 is TGCGCCAGCAGCTTTGCGGGGTCCTACAATGAGCAGTTCTTC. Its protein is CASSFAGSYNEQFF.

The chain combines TRBV6-1 with TRBJ1-2; TRBD1 might be the D (6 bases). V was pared by 2 bases and J by 7 bases, with 14 bases between. The CDR3 totals 14 residues. CDR1 is MNHNS and CDR2 is SASEGT in the germline V gene. The CDR3 protein is CASSERAGVSGYTF. The CDR3 region has the DNA TGTGCCAGCAGTGAACGGGCAGGGGTGAGTGGCTACACCTTC.

The CDR3 region has the DNA TGTGCCAGCAGCCCGGTCGCGGGGGGGCGTGAGACCCAGTACTTC. Its protein is CASSPVAGGRETQYF. The V gene is TRBV7-2, the J gene TRBJ2-5; 9 bases are a match to TRBD2. J gave up 5 bases and V 5 bases, and 9 bases lay outside the gene matches. The CDR3 covers 15 residues. The germline gives CDR1 SGHTA, CDR2 FQGNSA. Combining the CDR3 with reference TRBV7-2 and TRBJ2-5 gives the whole variable domain GAGVSQSPSNKVTEKGKDVELRCDPISGHTALYWYRQSLGQGLEFLIYFQGNSAPDKSGLPSDRFSAERTGGSVSTLTIQRTQQEDSAVYLCASSPVAGGRETQYFGPGTRLLVL.